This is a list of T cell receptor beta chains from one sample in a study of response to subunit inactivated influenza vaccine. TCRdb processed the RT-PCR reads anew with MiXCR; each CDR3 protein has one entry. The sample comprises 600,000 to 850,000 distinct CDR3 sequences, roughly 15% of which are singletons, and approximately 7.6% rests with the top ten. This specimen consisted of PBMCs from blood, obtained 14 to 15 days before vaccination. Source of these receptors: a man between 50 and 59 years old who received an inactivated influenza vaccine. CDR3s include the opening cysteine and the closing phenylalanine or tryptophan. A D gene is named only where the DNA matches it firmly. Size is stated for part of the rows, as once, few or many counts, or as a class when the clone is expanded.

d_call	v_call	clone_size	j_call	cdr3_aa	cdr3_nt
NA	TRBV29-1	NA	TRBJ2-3	CSAIYVNTDTQYF	TGCAGCGCTATTTATGTGAACACAGATACGCAGTATTTT
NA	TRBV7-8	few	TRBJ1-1	CASSLSGGAGAFF	TGTGCCAGCAGCTTATCTGGGGGCGCAGGGGCTTTCTTT
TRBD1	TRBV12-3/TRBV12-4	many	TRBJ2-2	CASRRDSQFGELFF	TGTGCCAGCAGGAGGGACAGCCAATTCGGGGAGCTGTTTTTT
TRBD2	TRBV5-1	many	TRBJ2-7	CASSPGTTSYEQYF	TGCGCCAGCAGCCCCGGGACTACCTCCTACGAGCAGTACTTC
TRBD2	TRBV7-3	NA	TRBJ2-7	CASSPGTSGEQYF	TGTGCCAGCAGCCCGGGGACTAGTGGCGAGCAGTACTTC
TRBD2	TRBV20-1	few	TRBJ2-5	CSKTSGSRETQYF	TGCAGCAAAACTAGCGGGAGTAGGGAGACCCAGTACTTC
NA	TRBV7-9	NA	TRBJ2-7	CASSDGPWGESYEQYF	TGTGCCAGCAGCGATGGACCTTGGGGTGAATCCTACGAGCAGTACTTC
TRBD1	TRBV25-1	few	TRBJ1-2	CASSWGDRFYGYTF	TGTGCCAGCAGTTGGGGGGACAGGTTCTATGGCTACACCTTC
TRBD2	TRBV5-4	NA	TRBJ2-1	CASSLLLAGGWSSYNEQFF	TGTGCCAGCAGCTTGCTCCTAGCGGGGGGTTGGAGCTCCTACAATGAGCAGTTCTTC
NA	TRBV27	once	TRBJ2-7	CASSTQWGPYEQYF	TGTGCCAGCAGTACGCAGTGGGGGCCATACGAGCAGTACTTC
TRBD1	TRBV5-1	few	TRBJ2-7	CASSPTGVSYEQYF	TGCGCCAGCAGCCCAACAGGGGTCTCCTACGAGCAGTACTTC
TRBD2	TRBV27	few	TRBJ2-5	CASSLTSGGDRKTQYF	TGTGCCAGCAGTTTAACTAGCGGGGGGGATCGAAAGACCCAGTACTTC
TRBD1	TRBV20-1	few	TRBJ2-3	CSAAKGASTDTQYF	TGCAGTGCGGCGAAGGGGGCAAGCACAGATACGCAGTATTTT
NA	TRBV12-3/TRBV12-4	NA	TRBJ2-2	CASSLGRASTGELFF	TGTGCCAGCAGTTTGGGCAGGGCTTCGACCGGGGAGCTGTTTTTT
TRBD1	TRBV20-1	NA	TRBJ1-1	CSARAAGGAVEAFF	TGCAGTGCCCGAGCGGCAGGGGGCGCGGTTGAAGCTTTCTTT
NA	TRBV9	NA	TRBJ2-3	CASSVDGVSTDTQYF	TGTGCCAGCAGCGTAGATGGGGTGAGCACAGATACGCAGTATTTT
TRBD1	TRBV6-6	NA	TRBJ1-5	CASSGRGDQPQHF	TGTGCCAGCAGTGGCAGGGGGGACCAGCCCCAGCATTTT
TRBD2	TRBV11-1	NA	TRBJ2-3	CASNLALGLAGDSTDTQYF	TGTGCCAGCAACTTAGCCCTGGGACTAGCGGGAGACAGCACAGATACGCAGTATTTT
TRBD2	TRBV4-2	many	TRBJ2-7	CASSQGAGGNDEQYF	TGTGCCAGCAGCCAAGGGGCGGGGGGCAACGACGAGCAGTACTTC
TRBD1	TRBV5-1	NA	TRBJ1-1	CASSRDRARLGTEAFF	TGCGCCAGCAGCCGTGACAGGGCGCGTCTGGGCACTGAAGCTTTCTTT
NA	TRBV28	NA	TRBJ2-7	CASSTEGGGLRYEQYF	TGTGCCAGCAGTACGGAAGGAGGGGGCCTTAGGTACGAGCAGTACTTC
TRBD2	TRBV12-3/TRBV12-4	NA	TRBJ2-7	CASSFPSGGASYEQYF	TGTGCCAGCAGTTTCCCTAGCGGGGGGGCATCCTACGAGCAGTACTTC
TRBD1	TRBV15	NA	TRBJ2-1	CATRPSRQGPYNEQFF	TGTGCCACCAGACCTTCCCGACAGGGCCCCTACAATGAGCAGTTCTTC